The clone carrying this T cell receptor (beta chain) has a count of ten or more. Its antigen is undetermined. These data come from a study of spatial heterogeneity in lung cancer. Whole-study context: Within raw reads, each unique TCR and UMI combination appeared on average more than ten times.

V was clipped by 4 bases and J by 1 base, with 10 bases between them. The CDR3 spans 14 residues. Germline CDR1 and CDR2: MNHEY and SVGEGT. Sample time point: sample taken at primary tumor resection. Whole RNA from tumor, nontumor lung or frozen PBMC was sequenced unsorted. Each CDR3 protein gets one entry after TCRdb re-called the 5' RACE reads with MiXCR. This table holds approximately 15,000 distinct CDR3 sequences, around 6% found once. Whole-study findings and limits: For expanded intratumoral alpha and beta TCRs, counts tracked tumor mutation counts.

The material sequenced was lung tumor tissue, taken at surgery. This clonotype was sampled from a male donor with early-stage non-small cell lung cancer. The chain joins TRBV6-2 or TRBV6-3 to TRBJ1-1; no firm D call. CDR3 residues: CASSLKLGNTEAFF. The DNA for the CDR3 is TGTGCCAGCAGTTTAAAGTTGGGGAACACTGAAGCTTTCTTT.